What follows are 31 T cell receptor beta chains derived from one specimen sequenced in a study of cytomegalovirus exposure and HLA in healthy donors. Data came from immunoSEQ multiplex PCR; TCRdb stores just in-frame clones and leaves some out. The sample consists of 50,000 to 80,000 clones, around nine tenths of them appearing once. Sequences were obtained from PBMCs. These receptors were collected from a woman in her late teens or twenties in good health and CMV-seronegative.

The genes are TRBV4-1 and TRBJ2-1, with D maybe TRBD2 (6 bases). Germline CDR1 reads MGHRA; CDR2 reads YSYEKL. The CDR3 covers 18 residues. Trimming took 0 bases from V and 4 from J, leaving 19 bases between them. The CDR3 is CASSQDGGKTRGYNEQFF. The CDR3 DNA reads TGCGCCAGCAGCCAAGATGGGGGGAAGACACGGGGATACAATGAGCAGTTCTTC.

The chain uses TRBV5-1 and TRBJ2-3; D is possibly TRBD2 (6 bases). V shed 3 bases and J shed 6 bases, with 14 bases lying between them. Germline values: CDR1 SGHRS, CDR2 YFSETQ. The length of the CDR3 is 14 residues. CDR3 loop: CASSWWGTGDTQYF. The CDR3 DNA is TGCGCCAGCAGCTGGTGGGGGACTGGGGATACGCAGTATTTT.

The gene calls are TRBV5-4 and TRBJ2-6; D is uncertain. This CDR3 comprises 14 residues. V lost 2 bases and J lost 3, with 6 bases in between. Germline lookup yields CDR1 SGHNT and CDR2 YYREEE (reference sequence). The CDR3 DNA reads TGTGCCAGCAGCTTTTCCGTTGGGGCCAACGTCCTGACTTTC. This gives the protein CASSFSVGANVLTF.

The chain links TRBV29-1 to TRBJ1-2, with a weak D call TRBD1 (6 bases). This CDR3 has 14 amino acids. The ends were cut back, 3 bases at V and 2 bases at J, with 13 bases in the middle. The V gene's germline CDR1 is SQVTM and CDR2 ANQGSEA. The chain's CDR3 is CSVDTTGTNYGYTF. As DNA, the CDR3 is TGCAGCGTTGATACTACAGGGACCAACTATGGCTACACCTTC.

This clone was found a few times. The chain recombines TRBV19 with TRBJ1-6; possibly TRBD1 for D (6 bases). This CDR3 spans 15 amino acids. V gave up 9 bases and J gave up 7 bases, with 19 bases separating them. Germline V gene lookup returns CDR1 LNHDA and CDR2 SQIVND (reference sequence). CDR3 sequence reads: CARTTTTGPNSPLHF. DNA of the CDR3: TGTGCCAGAACTACGACGACAGGTCCCAATTCACCCCTCCACTTT.

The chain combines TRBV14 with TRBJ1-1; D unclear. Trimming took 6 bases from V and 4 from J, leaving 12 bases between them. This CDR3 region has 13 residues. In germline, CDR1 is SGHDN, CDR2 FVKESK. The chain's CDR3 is CASRRRVGTEAFF. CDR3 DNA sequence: TGTGCCAGCAGGAGGCGGGTGGGCACTGAAGCTTTCTTT.

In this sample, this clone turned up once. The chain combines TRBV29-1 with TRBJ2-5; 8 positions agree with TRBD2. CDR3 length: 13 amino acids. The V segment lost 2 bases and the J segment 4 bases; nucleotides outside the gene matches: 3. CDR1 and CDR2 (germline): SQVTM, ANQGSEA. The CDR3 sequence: CSVEYGRGETQYF. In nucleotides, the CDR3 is TGCAGCGTTGAATACGGGAGGGGAGAGACCCAGTACTTC.

The CDR3 nucleotides are TGCAGCGTTTCTGGTCCCCGGGGCTACACCTTC. Translating gives CSVSGPRGYTF. This chain uses TRBV29-1 with TRBJ1-2, with D uncertain. The CDR3 covers 11 residues. V shed 5 bases and J shed 8 bases, with 12 bases lying between them. CDR1 and CDR2 from the germline V gene are SQVTM and ANQGSEA. Variable domain in full (rest from reference TRBV29-1 and TRBJ1-2): SAVISQKPSRDICQRGTSLTIQCQVDSQVTMMFWYRQQPGQSLTLIATANQGSEATYESGFVIDKFPISRPNLTFSTLTVSNMSPEDSSIYLCSVSGPRGYTFGSGTRLTVV.

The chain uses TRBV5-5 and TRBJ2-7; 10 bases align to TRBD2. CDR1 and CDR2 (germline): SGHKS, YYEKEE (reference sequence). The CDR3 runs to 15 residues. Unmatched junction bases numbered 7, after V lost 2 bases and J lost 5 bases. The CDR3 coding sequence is TGTGCCAGCAGCTTAGCGGGGGGGCCGATCGACGAGCAGTACTTC. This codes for CASSLAGGPIDEQYF.

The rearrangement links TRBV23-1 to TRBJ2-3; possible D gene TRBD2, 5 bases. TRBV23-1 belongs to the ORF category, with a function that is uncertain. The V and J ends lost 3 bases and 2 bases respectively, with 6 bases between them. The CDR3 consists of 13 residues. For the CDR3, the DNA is TGCGCCAGCAGTCAGGAGGCCACAGATACGCAGTATTTT. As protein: CASSQEATDTQYF.

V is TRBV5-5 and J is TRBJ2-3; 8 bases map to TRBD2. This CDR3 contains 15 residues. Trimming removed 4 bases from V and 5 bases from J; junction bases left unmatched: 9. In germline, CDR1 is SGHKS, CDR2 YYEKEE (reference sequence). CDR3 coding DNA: TGTGCCAGCAGCATACCGGGACTAGTACAAGATACGCAGTATTTT. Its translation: CASSIPGLVQDTQYF.

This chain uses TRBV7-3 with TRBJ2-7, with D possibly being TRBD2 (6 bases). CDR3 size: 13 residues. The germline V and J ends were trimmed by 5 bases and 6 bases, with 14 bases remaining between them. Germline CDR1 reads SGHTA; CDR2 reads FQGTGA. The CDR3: CASSPGSRGEQYF. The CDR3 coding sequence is TGTGCCAGCAGCCCCGGGAGCCGTGGCGAGCAGTACTTC.

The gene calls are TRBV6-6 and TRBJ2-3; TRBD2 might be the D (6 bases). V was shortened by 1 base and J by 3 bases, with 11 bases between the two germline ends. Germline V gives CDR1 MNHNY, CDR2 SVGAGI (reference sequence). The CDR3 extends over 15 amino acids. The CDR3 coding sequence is TGTGCCAGCAGTTACTTGTCCGGGACTACAGATACGCAGTATTTT. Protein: CASSYLSGTTDTQYF.

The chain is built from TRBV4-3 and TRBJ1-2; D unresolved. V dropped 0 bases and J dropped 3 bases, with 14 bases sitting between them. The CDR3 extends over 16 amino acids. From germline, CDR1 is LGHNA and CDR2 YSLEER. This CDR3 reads CASSQDSQVRYYGYTF. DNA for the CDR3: TGCGCCAGCAGCCAAGATTCCCAGGTTCGATACTATGGCTACACCTTC.

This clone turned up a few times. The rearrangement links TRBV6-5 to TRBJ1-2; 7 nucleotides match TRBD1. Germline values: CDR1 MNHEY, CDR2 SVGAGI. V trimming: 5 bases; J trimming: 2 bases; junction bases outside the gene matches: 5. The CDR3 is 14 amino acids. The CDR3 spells CASSAPGQNYGYTF. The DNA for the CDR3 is TGTGCCAGCAGTGCCCCGGGACAGAACTATGGCTACACCTTC.

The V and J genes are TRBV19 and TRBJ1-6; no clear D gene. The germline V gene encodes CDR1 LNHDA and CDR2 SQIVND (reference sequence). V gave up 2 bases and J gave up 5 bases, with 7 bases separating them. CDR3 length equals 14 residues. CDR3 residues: CASSINRDNSPLHF. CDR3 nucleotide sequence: TGTGCCAGTAGTATAAACAGAGATAATTCACCCCTCCACTTT.

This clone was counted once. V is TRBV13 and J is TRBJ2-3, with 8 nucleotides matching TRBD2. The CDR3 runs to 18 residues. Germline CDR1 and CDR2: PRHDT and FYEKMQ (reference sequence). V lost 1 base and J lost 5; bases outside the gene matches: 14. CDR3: CASSLVWAGGALLDTQYF. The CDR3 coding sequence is TGTGCCAGCAGCTTAGTTTGGGCCGGGGGGGCCCTTTTAGATACGCAGTATTTT.

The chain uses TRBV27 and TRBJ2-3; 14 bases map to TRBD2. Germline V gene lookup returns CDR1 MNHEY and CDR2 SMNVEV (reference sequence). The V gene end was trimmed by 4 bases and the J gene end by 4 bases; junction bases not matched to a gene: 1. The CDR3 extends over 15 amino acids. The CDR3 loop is CASSSGLAGADTQYF. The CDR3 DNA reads TGTGCCAGCAGTTCGGGACTAGCGGGGGCAGATACGCAGTATTTT.

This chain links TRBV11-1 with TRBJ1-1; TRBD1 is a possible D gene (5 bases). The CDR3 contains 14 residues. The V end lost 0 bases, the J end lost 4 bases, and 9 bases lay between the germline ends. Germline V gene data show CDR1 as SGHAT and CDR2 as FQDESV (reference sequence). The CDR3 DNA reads TGTGCCAGCAGCTTAGCGTCTGGGGCCACTGAAGCTTTCTTT. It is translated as CASSLASGATEAFF. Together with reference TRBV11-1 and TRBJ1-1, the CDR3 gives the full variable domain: EAEVAQSPRYKITEKSQAVAFWCDPISGHATLYWYRQILGQGPELLVQFQDESVVDDSQLPKDRFSAERLKGVDSTLKIQPAELGDSAMYLCASSLASGATEAFFGQGTRLTVV.

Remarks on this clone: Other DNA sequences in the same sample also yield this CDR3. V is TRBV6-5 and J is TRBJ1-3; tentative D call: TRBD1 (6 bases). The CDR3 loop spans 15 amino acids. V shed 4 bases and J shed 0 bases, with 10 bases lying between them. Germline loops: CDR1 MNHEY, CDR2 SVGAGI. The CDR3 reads CASSSTGTSGNTIYF. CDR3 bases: TGTGCCAGCAGTTCGACAGGTACCTCTGGAAACACCATATATTTT.

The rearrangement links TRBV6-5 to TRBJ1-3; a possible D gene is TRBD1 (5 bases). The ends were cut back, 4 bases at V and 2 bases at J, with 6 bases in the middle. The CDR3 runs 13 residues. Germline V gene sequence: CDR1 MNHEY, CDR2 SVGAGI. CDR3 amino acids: CASSSGAGNTIYF. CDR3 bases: TGTGCCAGCAGTTCGGGGGCTGGAAACACCATATATTTT.

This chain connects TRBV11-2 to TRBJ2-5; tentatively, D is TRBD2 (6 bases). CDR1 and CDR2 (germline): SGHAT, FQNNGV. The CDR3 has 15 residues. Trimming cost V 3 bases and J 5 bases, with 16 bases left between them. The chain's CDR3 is CASSFLRGSGETQYF. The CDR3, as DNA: TGTGCCAGCAGCTTCTTGCGGGGTAGTGGGGAGACCCAGTACTTC. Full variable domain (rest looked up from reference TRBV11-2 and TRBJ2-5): EAGVAQSPRYKIIEKRQSVAFWCNPISGHATLYWYQQILGQGPKLLIQFQNNGVVDDSQLPKDRFSAERLKGVDSTLKIQPAKLEDSAVYLCASSFLRGSGETQYFGPGTRLLVL.

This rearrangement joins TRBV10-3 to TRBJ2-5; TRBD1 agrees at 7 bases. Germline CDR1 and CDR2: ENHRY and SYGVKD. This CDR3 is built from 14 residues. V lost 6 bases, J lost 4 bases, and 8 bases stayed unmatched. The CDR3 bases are TGTGCCATCAGGTCAGGGGGACCGGGAGAGACCCAGTACTTC. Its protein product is CAIRSGGPGETQYF.

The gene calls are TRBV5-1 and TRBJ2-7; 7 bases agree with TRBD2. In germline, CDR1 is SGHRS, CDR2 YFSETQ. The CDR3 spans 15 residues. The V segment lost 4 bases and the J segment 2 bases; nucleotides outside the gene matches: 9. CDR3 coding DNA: TGCGCCAGCAGCACAAGGACTAGTGGCCCCTACGAGCAGTACTTC. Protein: CASSTRTSGPYEQYF. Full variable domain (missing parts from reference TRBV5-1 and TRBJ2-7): KAGVTQTPRYLIKTRGQQVTLSCSPISGHRSVSWYQQTPGQGLQFLFEYFSETQRNKGNFPGRFSGRQFSNSRSEMNVSTLELGDSALYLCASSTRTSGPYEQYFGPGTRLTVT.

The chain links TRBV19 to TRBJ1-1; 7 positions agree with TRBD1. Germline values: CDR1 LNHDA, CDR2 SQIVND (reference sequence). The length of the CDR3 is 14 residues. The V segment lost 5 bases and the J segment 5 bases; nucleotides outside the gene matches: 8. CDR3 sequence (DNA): TGTGCCAGTAGTCTGCAGACAGGGTGGACTGAAGCTTTCTTT. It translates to CASSLQTGWTEAFF.

The CDR3 DNA reads TGTGCCAGCAGCCCAGGGACTAGCGGGAGGGGAGAGACCCAGTACTTC. Amino acid sequence: CASSPGTSGRGETQYF. The gene calls are TRBV9 and TRBJ2-5; 16 positions agree with TRBD2. The CDR3 runs 16 residues. V dropped 4 bases and J dropped 4; count of bases not matched to a gene: 4. Germline-derived CDR1 and CDR2 are SGDLS and YYNGEE.

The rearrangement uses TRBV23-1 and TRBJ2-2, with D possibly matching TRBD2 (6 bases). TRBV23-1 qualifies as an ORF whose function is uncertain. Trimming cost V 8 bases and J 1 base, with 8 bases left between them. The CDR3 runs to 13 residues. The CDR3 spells CASGRGNTGELFF. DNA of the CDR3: TGCGCCAGCGGGCGGGGGAACACCGGGGAGCTGTTTTTT.

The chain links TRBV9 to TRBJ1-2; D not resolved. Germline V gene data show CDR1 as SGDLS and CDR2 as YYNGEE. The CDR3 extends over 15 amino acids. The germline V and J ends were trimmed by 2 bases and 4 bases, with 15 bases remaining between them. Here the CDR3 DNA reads TGTGCCAGCAGCGTCCCTCCTGAGAATATCTATGGCTACACCTTC. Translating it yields CASSVPPENIYGYTF.

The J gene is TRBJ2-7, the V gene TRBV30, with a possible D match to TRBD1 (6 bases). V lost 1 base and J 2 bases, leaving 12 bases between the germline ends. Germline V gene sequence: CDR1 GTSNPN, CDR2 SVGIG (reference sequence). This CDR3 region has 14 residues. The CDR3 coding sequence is TGTGCCTGGAGTGCGGGGACACCAACCTACGAGCAGTACTTC. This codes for CAWSAGTPTYEQYF.

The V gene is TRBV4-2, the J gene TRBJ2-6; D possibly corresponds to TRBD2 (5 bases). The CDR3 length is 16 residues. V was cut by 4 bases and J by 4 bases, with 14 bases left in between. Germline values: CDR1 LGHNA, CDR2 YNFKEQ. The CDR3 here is CASSPREQSGANVLTF. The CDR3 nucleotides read TGTGCCAGCAGCCCGAGGGAACAAAGCGGGGCCAACGTCCTGACTTTC.

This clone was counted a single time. The CDR3 reads CASSSGLAGSETQYF. The CDR3 region has the DNA TGTGCCAGCAGCTCGGGACTAGCGGGGTCGGAGACCCAGTACTTC. V is TRBV11-2 and J is TRBJ2-5, with 13 nucleotides matching TRBD2. V dropped 4 bases and J dropped 5; count of bases not matched to a gene: 4. The germline V gene has CDR1 SGHAT and CDR2 FQNNGV. The CDR3 sequence is 15 residues long.